The clone carrying this T cell receptor beta chain turned up a few times. Its antigen is not identified. Amplification targeted TCR beta CDR3 regions from RNA transcripts. HTBI primers were the set used in a first-round RT-PCR of the TCR CDR3. One entry per CDR3 protein results from TCRdb running MiXCR on the multiplex PCR reads. The sample holds some 570,000 distinct CDR3 sequences, roughly a sixth seen once. Uncontrolled infection, other autoimmune disease, pregnancy or lactation barred patients from enrollment. Clinical symptoms, serum thyroxine, TRAb, thyroid ultrasound and orbital computed tomography established diagnosis. This sample was taken from a study of T cells in Graves' hyperthyroidism and ophthalmopathy. Study-wide results and limits: A model built on 13 V-J features separated ophthalmopathy from stable hyperthyroidism.

The sample comprised blood. This receptor was obtained from a young woman with Graves' ophthalmopathy.

CDR3 sequence reads: CASSSTGLGRETQYF. For the CDR3, the DNA is TGCGCCAGCAGCTCGACGGGGTTGGGTAGAGAGACCCAGTACTTC. This chain connects TRBV5-1 to TRBJ2-5, with TRBD2 as a possible D gene (5 bases). The CDR3 is made up of 15 amino acids. Germline loops: CDR1 SGHRS, CDR2 YFSETQ. The V end was cut by 3 bases, the J end by 4 bases, with 16 bases between.